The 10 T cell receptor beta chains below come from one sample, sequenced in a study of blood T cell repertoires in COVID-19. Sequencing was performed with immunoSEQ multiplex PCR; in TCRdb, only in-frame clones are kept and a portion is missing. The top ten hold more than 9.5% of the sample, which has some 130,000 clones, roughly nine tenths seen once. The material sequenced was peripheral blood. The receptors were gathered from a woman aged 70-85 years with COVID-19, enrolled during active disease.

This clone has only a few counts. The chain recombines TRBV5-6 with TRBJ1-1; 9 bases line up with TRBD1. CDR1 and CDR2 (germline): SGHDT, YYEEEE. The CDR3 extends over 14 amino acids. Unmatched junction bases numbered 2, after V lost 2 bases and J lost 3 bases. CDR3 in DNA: TGTGCCAGCAGCTTTTGGGACAGGGACACTGAAGCTTTCTTT. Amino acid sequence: CASSFWDRDTEAFF.

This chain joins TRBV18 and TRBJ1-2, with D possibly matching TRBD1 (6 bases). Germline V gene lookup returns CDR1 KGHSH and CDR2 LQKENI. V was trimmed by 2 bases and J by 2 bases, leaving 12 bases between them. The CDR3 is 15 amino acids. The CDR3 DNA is TGTGCCAGCTCACCAGGGGGCCCAGGGAACTATGGCTACACCTTC. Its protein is CASSPGGPGNYGYTF. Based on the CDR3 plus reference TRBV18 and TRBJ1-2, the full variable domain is NAGVMQNPRHLVRRRGQEARLRCSPMKGHSHVYWYRQLPEEGLKFMVYLQKENIIDESGMPKERFSAEFPKEGPSILRIQQVVRGDSAAYFCASSPGGPGNYGYTFGSGTRLTVV.

The CDR3 protein is CATSRRGQGQETQYF. CDR3 DNA: TGTGCCACCAGCAGGAGGGGCCAGGGGCAGGAGACCCAGTACTTC. This rearrangement joins TRBV15 to TRBJ2-5; tentative D call: TRBD1 (6 bases). CDR3 length: 15 residues. The germline V gene has CDR1 LNHNV and CDR2 YYDKDF (reference sequence). V lost 3 bases to trimming and J lost 5 bases, with 16 bases between them.

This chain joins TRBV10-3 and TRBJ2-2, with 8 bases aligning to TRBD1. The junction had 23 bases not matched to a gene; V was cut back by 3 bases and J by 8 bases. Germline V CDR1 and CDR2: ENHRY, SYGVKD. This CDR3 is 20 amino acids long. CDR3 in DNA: TGTGCCATCAGTGACAGGACAGGGAACTTCGGGGTCCCGGTGTTTGGGGAGCTGTTTTTT. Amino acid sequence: CAISDRTGNFGVPVFGELFF.

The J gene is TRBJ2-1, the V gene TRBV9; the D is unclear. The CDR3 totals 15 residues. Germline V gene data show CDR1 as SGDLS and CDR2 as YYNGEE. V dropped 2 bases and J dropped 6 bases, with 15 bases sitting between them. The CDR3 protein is CASSVLRPPGNEQFF. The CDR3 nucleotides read TGTGCCAGCAGCGTTCTTCGTCCACCGGGCAATGAGCAGTTCTTC.

The CDR3 DNA reads as TGCAGCGTTGAATCACCGGGGGGCACTGAAGCTTTCTTT. It is translated as CSVESPGGTEAFF. The chain joins TRBV29-1 to TRBJ1-1; D is perhaps TRBD1 (5 bases). V lost 2 bases, J lost 4 bases, and 11 bases lay in between. In germline, CDR1 is SQVTM, CDR2 ANQGSEA. The CDR3 is made up of 13 amino acids.

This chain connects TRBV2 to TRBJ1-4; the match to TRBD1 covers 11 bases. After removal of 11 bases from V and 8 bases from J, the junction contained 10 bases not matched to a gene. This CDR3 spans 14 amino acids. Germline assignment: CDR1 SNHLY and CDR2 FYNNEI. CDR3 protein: CAGDRGSLGEKLFF. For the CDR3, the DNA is TGTGCCGGGGACAGGGGGTCGTTGGGGGAAAAACTGTTTTTT.

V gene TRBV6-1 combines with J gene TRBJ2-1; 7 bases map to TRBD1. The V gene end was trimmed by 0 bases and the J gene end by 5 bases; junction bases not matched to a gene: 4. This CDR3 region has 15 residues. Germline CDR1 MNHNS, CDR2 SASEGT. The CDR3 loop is CASSEARDRDNEQFF. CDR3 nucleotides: TGTGCCAGCAGTGAAGCTAGGGACAGAGACAATGAGCAGTTCTTC.

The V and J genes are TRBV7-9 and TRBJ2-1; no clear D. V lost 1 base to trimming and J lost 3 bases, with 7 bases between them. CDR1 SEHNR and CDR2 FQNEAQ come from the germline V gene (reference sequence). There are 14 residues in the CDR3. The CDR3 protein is CASSLGADYNEQFF. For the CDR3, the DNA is TGTGCCAGCAGCTTAGGTGCGGACTACAATGAGCAGTTCTTC.

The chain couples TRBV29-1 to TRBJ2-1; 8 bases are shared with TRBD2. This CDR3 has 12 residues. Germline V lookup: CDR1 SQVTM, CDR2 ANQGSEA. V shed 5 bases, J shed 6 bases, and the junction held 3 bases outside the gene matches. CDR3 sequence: CSVSGGGNEQFF. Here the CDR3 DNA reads TGCAGCGTTTCCGGGGGGGGCAATGAGCAGTTCTTC.